Listed below are T cell receptor beta chains from one sample, sequenced in a study of CXCR3-negative and CXCR3-positive naive CD8 T cells. TCRdb derives one entry per CDR3 protein from the 5' RACE reads, leaving out DNA. The sample's table shows roughly 7,900 distinct CDR3 sequences. The sample was naive CXCR3- CD8+ T cells from blood. The receptors were sampled from a human donor in good health. Some clones in this sample may be carry-over from other donors' samples. Each CDR3 is given with its conserved first and last residue. Size tells how often a clone was seen (once, few, many) or the class of an expanded clone, and some rows leave it out.

CDR3 protein: CSARDEFRVNQPQHF
V gene: TRBV20-1
J gene: TRBJ1-5
clone size: -

CDR3 protein: CASSLVGGANTEAFF
V gene: TRBV7-8
J gene: TRBJ1-1
clone size: medium-sized

CDR3 protein: CASSWVAGNGDTGELFF
V gene: TRBV28
J gene: TRBJ2-2
clone size: medium-sized

CDR3 protein: CASSLAVPGAEQYF
V gene: TRBV6-2/TRBV6-3
J gene: TRBJ2-7
clone size: -

CDR3 protein: CASIVRGEGDEQFF
V gene: TRBV2
J gene: TRBJ2-1
clone size: -

CDR3 protein: CASSASATISTGELFF
V gene: TRBV2
J gene: TRBJ2-2
clone size: -

CDR3 protein: CSVPGQGLGPTSPLHF
V gene: TRBV29-1
J gene: TRBJ1-6
clone size: -

CDR3 protein: CASSPTSGRGYEQFF
V gene: TRBV4-2
J gene: TRBJ2-1
clone size: medium-sized

CDR3 protein: CAISDPGTRNTIYF
V gene: TRBV10-3
J gene: TRBJ1-3
clone size: -

CDR3 protein: CASSLAASQETQYF
V gene: TRBV11-2
J gene: TRBJ2-5
clone size: -

CDR3 protein: CASSPSSGTGDEQYF
V gene: TRBV19
J gene: TRBJ2-7
clone size: medium-sized

CDR3 protein: CASSSYIQEPQHF
V gene: TRBV7-9
J gene: TRBJ1-5
clone size: -

CDR3 protein: CASSSGLAGGRGPDTQYF
V gene: TRBV5-4
J gene: TRBJ2-3
clone size: medium-sized

CDR3 protein: CASSEAAGYEQYF
V gene: TRBV2
J gene: TRBJ2-7
clone size: -

CDR3 protein: CSVVWTNYEQYF
V gene: TRBV29-1
J gene: TRBJ2-7
clone size: -

CDR3 protein: CAISGLAGGQDTQYF
V gene: TRBV10-3
J gene: TRBJ2-3
clone size: -

CDR3 protein: CSVEHLNTEAFF
V gene: TRBV29-1
J gene: TRBJ1-1
clone size: medium-sized

CDR3 protein: CASSQEAGAAPDTQYF
V gene: TRBV7-6
J gene: TRBJ2-3
clone size: -

CDR3 protein: CASSYDPGLAGRGDTQYF
V gene: TRBV11-2
J gene: TRBJ2-3
clone size: -

CDR3 protein: CATSDGSQETQYF
V gene: TRBV28
J gene: TRBJ2-5
clone size: medium-sized

CDR3 protein: CSVDGPAGAYNEQFF
V gene: TRBV29-1
J gene: TRBJ2-1
clone size: -

CDR3 protein: CASSLVEREGQETQYF
V gene: TRBV5-1
J gene: TRBJ2-5
clone size: -

CDR3 protein: CASRELANEQFF
V gene: TRBV6-5
J gene: TRBJ2-1
clone size: -

CDR3 protein: CASSIPGTGELFF
V gene: TRBV19
J gene: TRBJ2-2
clone size: -

CDR3 protein: CASSVSQGLFDEAFF
V gene: TRBV7-9
J gene: TRBJ1-1
clone size: -

CDR3 protein: CASSQPGQGAVQPQHF
V gene: TRBV4-1
J gene: TRBJ1-5
clone size: -

CDR3 protein: CSVEGTSGEPYNEQFF
V gene: TRBV29-1
J gene: TRBJ2-1
clone size: -

CDR3 protein: CSAFRLADFAKNIQYF
V gene: TRBV20-1
J gene: TRBJ2-4
clone size: -

CDR3 protein: CSVEARTGTYNEQFF
V gene: TRBV29-1
J gene: TRBJ2-1
clone size: -

CDR3 protein: CASSLDFSGSLQETQYF
V gene: TRBV7-6
J gene: TRBJ2-5
clone size: -

CDR3 protein: CASSPQLGRRNTGELFF
V gene: TRBV5-1
J gene: TRBJ2-2
clone size: medium-sized

CDR3 protein: CASSLEGTGNTGELFF
V gene: TRBV13
J gene: TRBJ2-2
clone size: -

CDR3 protein: CASSPNGPSLDEQFF
V gene: TRBV9
J gene: TRBJ2-1
clone size: -

CDR3 protein: CSVEEASGSSYEQFF
V gene: TRBV29-1
J gene: TRBJ2-1
clone size: -

CDR3 protein: CASSLPPGETQYF
V gene: TRBV7-2
J gene: TRBJ2-5
clone size: -

CDR3 protein: CASSGQSYEQYF
V gene: TRBV28
J gene: TRBJ2-7
clone size: -

CDR3 protein: CASSLSSTGHQPQHF
V gene: TRBV7-9
J gene: TRBJ1-5
clone size: medium-sized

CDR3 protein: CASSLGQRKLFF
V gene: TRBV11-1
J gene: TRBJ1-4
clone size: -

CDR3 protein: CASTLGPRGYTF
V gene: TRBV12-3/TRBV12-4
J gene: TRBJ1-2
clone size: medium-sized

CDR3 protein: CASSYSGREFSYEQYF
V gene: TRBV6-6
J gene: TRBJ2-7
clone size: -

CDR3 protein: CASSTGERGNQPQHF
V gene: TRBV7-9
J gene: TRBJ1-5
clone size: medium-sized

CDR3 protein: CASSPSGGATEAFF
V gene: TRBV9
J gene: TRBJ1-1
clone size: medium-sized

CDR3 protein: CASSLGQSIGYTF
V gene: TRBV5-6
J gene: TRBJ1-2
clone size: -

CDR3 protein: CASSPGLARERYNEQFF
V gene: TRBV3-1
J gene: TRBJ2-1
clone size: -

CDR3 protein: CASSSPEGGSYNEQFF
V gene: TRBV5-1
J gene: TRBJ2-1
clone size: medium-sized

CDR3 protein: CASVGQSKIEQFF
V gene: TRBV7-9
J gene: TRBJ2-1
clone size: -

CDR3 protein: CSVGTPNEKLFF
V gene: TRBV29-1
J gene: TRBJ1-4
clone size: -

CDR3 protein: CGSNPAGEQFF
V gene: TRBV29-1
J gene: TRBJ2-1
clone size: medium-sized

CDR3 protein: CASSQGWGQPQHF
V gene: TRBV7-3
J gene: TRBJ1-5
clone size: -

CDR3 protein: CSARDLFLAGGEEQFF
V gene: TRBV20-1
J gene: TRBJ2-1
clone size: medium-sized

CDR3 protein: CASQAGTANYGYTF
V gene: TRBV3-1
J gene: TRBJ1-2
clone size: -

CDR3 protein: CASSSPYEQYF
V gene: TRBV18
J gene: TRBJ2-7
clone size: medium-sized

CDR3 protein: CSVVPSGFGNEQFF
V gene: TRBV29-1
J gene: TRBJ2-1
clone size: -

CDR3 protein: CASSARVGMNTEAFF
V gene: TRBV7-9
J gene: TRBJ1-1
clone size: -